The sequence of this T cell receptor beta chain was determined in a study of a mutant IDH1 vaccine in newly diagnosed glioma. About the research overall: Week 47 marked visit V13, whereas week 35 marked visit V12.

Clones were read by immunoSEQ multiplex PCR, and TCRdb kept only the in-frame ones, dropping some. The sample holds some 33,000 clones, roughly three quarters seen once. V was clipped by 0 bases and J by 6 bases; unmatched bases: 7. The CDR3 length is 15 residues. Germline CDR1 and CDR2: LNHNV and YYDKDF (reference sequence). Noted time point: week 35, safety follow-up. The vaccine gave 300 ug of a 20-mer mutant IDH1 peptide subcutaneously per dose. A note on this clone: Antigen unknown.

The V call is TRBV15, the J call TRBJ2-7; the match to TRBD1 covers 8 bases. The sample in question was PBMCs, obtained from a glioma patient whose treatment included an IDH1 peptide vaccine. The source is a woman aged 25 to 39 with glioma. Some clones in this sample may be carry-over from other donors' samples. DNA of the CDR3: TGTGCCACCAGCAGAGATGACAGGGGATCCATCGAGCAGTACTTC. As protein: CATSRDDRGSIEQYF.